The present T cell receptor (beta chain) was sequenced within a study of early T cells in non-severe SARS-CoV-2 infection (TCRdb year 2021). Background for the entire study: TCR sequencing used bulk RNA from unsorted whole blood, so alpha and beta chains could not be paired.

Overall study results and their limits: VDJdb matching was skewed toward anti-spike CD8 responses and likely underestimated virus-specific expansions by missing private and CD4 specificities.

The junction carries 14 bases between V and J, which are trimmed by 4 bases and 13 bases respectively. The germline V gene yields SQVTM for CDR1 and ANQGSEA for CDR2. The CDR3 runs 11 residues from the cysteine to the phenylalanine. Solely the CDR3 DNA is kept, with 33 bases framed from the first base. Libraries were constructed by 5' RACE. Sequencing used a NextSeq 500. In the TCR library protocol, unique molecular identifiers were attached to individual cDNA molecules to correct for PCR bias and sequencing error. Both TCR alpha and beta chains were sequenced, and tight co-correlation was observed between alpha and beta sequence abundances in each sample. The published analysis was carried out like this. Decombinator V4 was used to annotate the V gene, J gene and CDR3 of the TCR sequences. TCRs were defined as expanded if a significant change between any two time points was detected under a Poisson model with p below 0.0001. Abundances of TCRs were expressed as counts per million after normalisation to the total number of TCRs sequenced in each sample. MAIT TCRs were defined by TRAV1-2 paired with TRAJ12, TRAJ20 or TRAJ33, and iNKT TCRs by TRAV10 paired with TRAJ18. A search of VDJdb, accessed on 1 November 2021, was run for TCRs annotated to CMV, EBV and SARS-CoV-2, with TCRs annotated for multiple antigens excluded. The raw public reads went through TCRdb reprocessing: fastp at Q25, MiXCR clone calling, in-frame beta chains kept. Every CDR3 protein is listed once, alongside the most common genes and DNA of its rows. TCRdb's processing, not the authors' own work, is the source of the V and J calls. This sample lists about 50,000 distinct CDR3 sequences; about 9.3% were detected once. Jointly, the top ten make up 15% of the sample.

This clonotype was detected only a few times. No antigen is known for it. No per-base quality is available; no much larger clone lies one base away. This was a case-control study nested in a cohort of healthcare workers in London, UK, who had nasopharyngeal swab PCR tests and blood samples taken every week. Healthcare workers were recruited between 23 and 31 March 2020, during the week of the UK lockdown, and were followed weekly for up to roughly 16 weeks. Sequenced input: whole blood. Recombination connected TRBV29-1 to TRBJ2-1, with the D gene not confidently named. The receptor's source is an adult who was a healthcare worker with PCR-confirmed SARS-CoV-2 infection or an uninfected control (not recorded which). The DNA sequence is TGCAGCGTTGCCCACGACGGAAGTCAGTTCTTC. Its protein reads: CSVAHDGSQFF.